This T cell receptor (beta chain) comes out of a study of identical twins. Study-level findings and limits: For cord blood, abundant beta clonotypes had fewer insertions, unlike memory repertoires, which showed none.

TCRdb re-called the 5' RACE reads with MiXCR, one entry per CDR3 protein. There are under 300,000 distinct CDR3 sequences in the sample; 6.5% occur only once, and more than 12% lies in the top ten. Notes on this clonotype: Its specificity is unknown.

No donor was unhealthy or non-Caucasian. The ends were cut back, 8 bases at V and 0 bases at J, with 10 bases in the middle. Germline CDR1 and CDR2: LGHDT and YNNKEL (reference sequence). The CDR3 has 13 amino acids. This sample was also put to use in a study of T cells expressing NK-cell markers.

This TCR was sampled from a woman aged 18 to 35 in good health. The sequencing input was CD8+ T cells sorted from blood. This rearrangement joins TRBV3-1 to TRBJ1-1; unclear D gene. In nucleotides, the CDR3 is TGTGCCAGCCGTGGGTTAGTGAACACTGAAGCTTTCTTT. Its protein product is CASRGLVNTEAFF.